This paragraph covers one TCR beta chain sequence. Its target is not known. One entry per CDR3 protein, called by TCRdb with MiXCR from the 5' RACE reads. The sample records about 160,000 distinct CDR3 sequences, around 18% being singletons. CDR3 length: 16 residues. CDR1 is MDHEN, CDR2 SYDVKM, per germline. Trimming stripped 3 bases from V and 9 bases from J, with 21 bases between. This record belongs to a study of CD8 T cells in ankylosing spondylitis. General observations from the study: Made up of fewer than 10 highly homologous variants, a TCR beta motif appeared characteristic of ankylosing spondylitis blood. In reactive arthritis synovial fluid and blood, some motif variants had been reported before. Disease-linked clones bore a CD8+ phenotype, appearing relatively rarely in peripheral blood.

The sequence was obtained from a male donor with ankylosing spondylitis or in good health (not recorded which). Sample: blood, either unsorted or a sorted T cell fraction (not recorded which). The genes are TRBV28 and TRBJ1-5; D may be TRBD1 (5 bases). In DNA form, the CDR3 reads TGTGCCAGCAGTTTTGGCGTGGGGGTCCCGGGCGGGCCCCAGCATTTT. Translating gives CASSFGVGVPGGPQHF.